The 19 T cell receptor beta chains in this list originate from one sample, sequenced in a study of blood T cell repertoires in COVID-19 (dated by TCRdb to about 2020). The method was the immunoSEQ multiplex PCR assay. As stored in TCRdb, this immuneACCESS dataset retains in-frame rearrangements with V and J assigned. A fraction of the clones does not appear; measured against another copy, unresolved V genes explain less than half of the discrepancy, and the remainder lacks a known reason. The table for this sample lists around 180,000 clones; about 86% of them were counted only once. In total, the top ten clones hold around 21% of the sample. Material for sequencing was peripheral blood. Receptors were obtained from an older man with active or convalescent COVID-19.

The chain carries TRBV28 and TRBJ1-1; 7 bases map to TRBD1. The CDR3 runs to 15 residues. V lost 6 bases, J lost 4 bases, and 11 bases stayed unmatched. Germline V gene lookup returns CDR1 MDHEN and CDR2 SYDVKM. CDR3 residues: CASSPTRGLGTEAFF. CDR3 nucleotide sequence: TGTGCCAGCAGCCCAACGAGGGGGCTAGGCACTGAAGCTTTCTTT.

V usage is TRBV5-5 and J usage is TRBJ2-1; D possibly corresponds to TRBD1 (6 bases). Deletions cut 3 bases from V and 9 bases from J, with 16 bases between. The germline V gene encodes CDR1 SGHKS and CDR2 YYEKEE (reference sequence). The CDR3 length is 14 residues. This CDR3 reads CASSSFITGLEQFF. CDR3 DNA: TGTGCCAGCAGCTCGTTTATAACAGGGCTTGAGCAGTTCTTC.

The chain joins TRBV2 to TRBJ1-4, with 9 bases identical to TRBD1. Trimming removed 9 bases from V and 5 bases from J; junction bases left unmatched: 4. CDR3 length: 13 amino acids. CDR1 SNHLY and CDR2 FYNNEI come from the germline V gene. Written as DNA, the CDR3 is TGTGCCAGTTCCGGGACAGGGAATGAAAAACTGTTTTTT. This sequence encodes CASSGTGNEKLFF.

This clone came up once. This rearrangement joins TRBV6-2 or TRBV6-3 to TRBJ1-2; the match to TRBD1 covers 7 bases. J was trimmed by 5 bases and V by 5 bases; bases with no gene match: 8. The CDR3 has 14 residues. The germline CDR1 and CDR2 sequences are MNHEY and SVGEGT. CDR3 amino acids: CASSGPGQNYGYTF. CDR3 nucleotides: TGTGCCAGCAGTGGTCCGGGACAGAATTATGGCTACACCTTC.

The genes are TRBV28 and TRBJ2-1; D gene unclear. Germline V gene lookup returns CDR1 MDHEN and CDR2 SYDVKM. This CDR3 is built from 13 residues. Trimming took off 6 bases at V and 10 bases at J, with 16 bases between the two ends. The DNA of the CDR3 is TGTGCCAGCAGCGACCCTTCTCCCGGGGAGCAGTTCTTC. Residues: CASSDPSPGEQFF.

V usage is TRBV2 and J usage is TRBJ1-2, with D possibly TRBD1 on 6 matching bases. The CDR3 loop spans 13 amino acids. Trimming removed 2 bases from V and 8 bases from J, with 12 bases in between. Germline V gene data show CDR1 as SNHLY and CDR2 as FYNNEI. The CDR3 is CASSENRAVGYTF. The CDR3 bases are TGTGCCAGCAGTGAAAACAGGGCTGTAGGCTACACCTTC.

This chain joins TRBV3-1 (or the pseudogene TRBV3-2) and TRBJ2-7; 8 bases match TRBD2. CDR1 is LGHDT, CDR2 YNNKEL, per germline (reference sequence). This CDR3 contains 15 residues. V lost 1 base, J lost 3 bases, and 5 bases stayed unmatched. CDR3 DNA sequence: TGTGCCAGCAGCCAAGCGCAGACTAGCGACTACGAGCAGTACTTC. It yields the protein CASSQAQTSDYEQYF.

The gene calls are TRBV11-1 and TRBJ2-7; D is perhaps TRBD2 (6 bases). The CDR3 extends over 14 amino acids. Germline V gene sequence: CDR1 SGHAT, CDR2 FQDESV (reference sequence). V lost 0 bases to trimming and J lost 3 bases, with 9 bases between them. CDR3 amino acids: CASSLARDGYEQYF. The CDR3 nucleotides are TGTGCCAGCAGCTTAGCGCGGGACGGCTACGAGCAGTACTTC.

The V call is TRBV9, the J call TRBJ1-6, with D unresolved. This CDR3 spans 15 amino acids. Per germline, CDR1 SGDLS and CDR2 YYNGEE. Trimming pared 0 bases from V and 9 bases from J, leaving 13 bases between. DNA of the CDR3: TGTGCCAGCAGCGTAGTTCCGGGTCTGGTTTCACCCCTCCACTTT. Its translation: CASSVVPGLVSPLHF.

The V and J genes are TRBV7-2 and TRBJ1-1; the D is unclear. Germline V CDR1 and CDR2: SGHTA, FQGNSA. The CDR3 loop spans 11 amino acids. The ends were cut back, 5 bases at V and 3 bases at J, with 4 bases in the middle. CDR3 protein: CASSRDTEAFF. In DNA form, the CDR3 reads TGTGCCAGCAGCCGTGACACTGAAGCTTTCTTT.

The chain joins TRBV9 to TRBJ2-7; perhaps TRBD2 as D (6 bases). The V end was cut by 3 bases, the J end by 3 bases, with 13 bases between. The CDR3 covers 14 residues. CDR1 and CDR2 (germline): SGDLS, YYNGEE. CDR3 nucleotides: TGTGCCAGCAGCGAGGGACTTCAATACTACGAGCAGTACTTC. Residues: CASSEGLQYYEQYF.

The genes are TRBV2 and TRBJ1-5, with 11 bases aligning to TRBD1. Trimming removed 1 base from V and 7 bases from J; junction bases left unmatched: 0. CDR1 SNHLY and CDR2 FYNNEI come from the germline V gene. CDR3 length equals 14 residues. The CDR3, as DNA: TGTGCCAGCAGTGAAGGGGACAGGGGGCAGCCCCAGCATTTT. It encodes CASSEGDRGQPQHF.

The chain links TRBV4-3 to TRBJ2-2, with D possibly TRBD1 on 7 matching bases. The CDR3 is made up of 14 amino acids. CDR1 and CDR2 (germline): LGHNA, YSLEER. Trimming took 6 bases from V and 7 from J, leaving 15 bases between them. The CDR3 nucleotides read TGCGCCAGCAGACAGACAGGGAGGAACGGGGAGCTGTTTTTT. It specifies CASRQTGRNGELFF.

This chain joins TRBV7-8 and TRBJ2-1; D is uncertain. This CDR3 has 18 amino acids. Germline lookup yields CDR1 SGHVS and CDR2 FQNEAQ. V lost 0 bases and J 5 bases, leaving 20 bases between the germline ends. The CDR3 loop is CASSLALTSVWANNEQFF. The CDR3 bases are TGTGCCAGCAGCTTAGCGTTAACCTCCGTTTGGGCTAACAATGAGCAGTTCTTC.

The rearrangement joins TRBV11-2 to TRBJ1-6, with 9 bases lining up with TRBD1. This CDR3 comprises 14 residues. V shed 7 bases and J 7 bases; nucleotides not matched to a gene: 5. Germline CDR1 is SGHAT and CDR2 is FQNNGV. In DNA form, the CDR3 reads TGTGCCAGCACCTGGACAGGGGCAAATTCACCCCTCCACTTT. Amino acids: CASTWTGANSPLHF.

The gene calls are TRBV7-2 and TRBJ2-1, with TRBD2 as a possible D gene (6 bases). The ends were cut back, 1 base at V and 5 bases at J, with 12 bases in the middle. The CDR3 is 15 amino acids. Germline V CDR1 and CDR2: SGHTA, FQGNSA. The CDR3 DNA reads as TGTGCCAGCAGCTTAGGCGGGACTGGTAACAATGAGCAGTTCTTC. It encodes CASSLGGTGNNEQFF. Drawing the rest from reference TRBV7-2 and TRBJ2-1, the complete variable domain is GAGVSQSPSNKVTEKGKDVELRCDPISGHTALYWYRQSLGQGLEFLIYFQGNSAPDKSGLPSDRFSAERTGGSVSTLTIQRTQQEDSAVYLCASSLGGTGNNEQFFGPGTRLTVL.

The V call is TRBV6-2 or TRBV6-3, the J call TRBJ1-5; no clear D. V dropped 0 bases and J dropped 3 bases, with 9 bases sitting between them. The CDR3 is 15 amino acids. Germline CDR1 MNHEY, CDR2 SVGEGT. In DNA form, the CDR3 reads TGTGCCAGCAGTTACTCCGGGAGGGTCAATCAGCCCCAGCATTTT. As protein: CASSYSGRVNQPQHF.

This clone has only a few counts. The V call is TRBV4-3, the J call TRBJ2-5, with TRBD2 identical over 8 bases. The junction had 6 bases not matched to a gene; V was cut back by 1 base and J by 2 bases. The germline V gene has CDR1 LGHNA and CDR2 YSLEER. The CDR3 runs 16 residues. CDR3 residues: CASSQGSGTGQETQYF. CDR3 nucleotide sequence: TGCGCCAGCAGCCAAGGTAGCGGGACGGGACAAGAGACCCAGTACTTC.

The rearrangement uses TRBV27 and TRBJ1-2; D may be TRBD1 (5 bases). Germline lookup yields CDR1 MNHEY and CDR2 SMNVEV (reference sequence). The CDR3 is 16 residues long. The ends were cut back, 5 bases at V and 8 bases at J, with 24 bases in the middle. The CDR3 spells CASSPDLGPGGFGYTF. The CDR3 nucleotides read TGTGCCAGCAGTCCAGACCTGGGCCCCGGGGGATTCGGCTACACCTTC.